The rows below give T cell receptor beta chains drawn from one sample of a study of human T cells and chemical hapten exposure. TCRdb recomputed calls from the RACE reads with MiXCR, one row per CDR3 protein. The table has nearly 110,000 distinct CDR3 sequences, 12% seen once. The sample here was whole blood, taken in connection with sensitization to the hapten diphenylcyclopropenone (DPC). The source is a woman between 45 and 65 years old with alopecia areata. Some clones in this sample may be carry-over from other donors' samples. Both conserved end residues are trimmed from each CDR3.

TRBJ2-2	TRBV10-3	AITENPTNTGELF
TRBJ2-1	TRBV7-2	ASSLLQEQF
TRBJ2-5	TRBV11-2	ASSLRGYQETQY
TRBJ2-1	TRBV19	ASSIRFEQF
TRBJ1-1	TRBV7-4	ASTRGLSRNTEAF
TRBJ1-1	TRBV19	ASSISGLNTEAF
TRBJ1-6	TRBV6-5	ASRPPEGTGGNSPLH
TRBJ1-1	TRBV29-1	SVGADSEAF
TRBJ2-1	TRBV6-5	ASTRQGAYNEQF
TRBJ1-4	TRBV7-2	ASSYTTGELF
TRBJ2-7	TRBV6-5	TSSLRLAGPEQY
TRBJ2-1	TRBV25-1	ASSEPDGMSYNEQF
TRBJ2-3	TRBV12-3/TRBV12-4	ASRTGGGPDTQY
TRBJ1-1	TRBV5-1	ASKGRSTEAF
TRBJ1-2	TRBV18	ASSPEEENGYT
TRBJ2-7	TRBV2	ASRGSEDGATEQY
TRBJ2-1	TRBV28	ASSRLPGQGNPNEQF
TRBJ1-5	TRBV18	ASSSEVPNQPQH
TRBJ1-5	TRBV28	ASSFPDSSNQPQH
TRBJ2-2	TRBV10-1	AIMLRGRAGELF
TRBJ1-6	TRBV3-1	ASSRQVFDSPLH
TRBJ1-2	TRBV28	ASSQTGNYGYT
TRBJ1-1	TRBV7-2	ASSLTTVTEAF
TRBJ2-5	TRBV18	ASSPAGQGLEETQY
TRBJ1-4	TRBV7-2	ASSLAGLGNEKLF
TRBJ2-7	TRBV2	ASRRQGRYEQY
TRBJ1-2	TRBV29-1	SVTNQDNYGYT
TRBJ1-2	TRBV29-1	SVVGQGWYGYT
TRBJ2-5	TRBV6-5	ASSYGSGQETQY
TRBJ2-3	TRBV7-2	ASSEGVHYTDTQY
TRBJ2-3	TRBV7-2	ASSSRGLTDTQY
TRBJ1-5	TRBV27	ASSLASPSHQPQH
TRBJ2-3	TRBV7-9	ASSVGQGSTDTQY
TRBJ1-1	TRBV27	AAGLPNTEAF
TRBJ1-6	TRBV18	ASSPEQGAYSPLH
TRBJ2-3	TRBV7-2	ASSLTSGGPNTQY
TRBJ2-1	TRBV7-7	ASSGLEGQGGRYNEQF
TRBJ1-1	TRBV6-5	ASRPLLLWVNTEAF
TRBJ2-3	TRBV6-5	ASSYSPGATDTQY
TRBJ2-1	TRBV2	ASNWDFNEQF
TRBJ1-1	TRBV7-2	ASSSRGPGDTEAF
TRBJ1-1	TRBV28	ASSLYRQGNTEAF